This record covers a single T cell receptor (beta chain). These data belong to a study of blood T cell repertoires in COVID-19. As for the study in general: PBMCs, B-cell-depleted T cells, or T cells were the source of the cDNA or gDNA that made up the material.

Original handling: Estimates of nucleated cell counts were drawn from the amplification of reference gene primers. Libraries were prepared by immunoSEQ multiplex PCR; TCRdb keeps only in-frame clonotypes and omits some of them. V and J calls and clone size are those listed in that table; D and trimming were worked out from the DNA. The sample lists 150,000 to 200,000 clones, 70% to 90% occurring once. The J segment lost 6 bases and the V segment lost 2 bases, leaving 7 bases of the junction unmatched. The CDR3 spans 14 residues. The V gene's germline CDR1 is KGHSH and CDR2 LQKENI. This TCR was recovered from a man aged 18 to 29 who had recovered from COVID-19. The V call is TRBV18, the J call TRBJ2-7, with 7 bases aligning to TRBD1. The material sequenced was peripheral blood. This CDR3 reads CASSPNTGVPEQYF. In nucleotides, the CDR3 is TGTGCCAGCTCACCAAATACAGGGGTTCCCGAGCAGTACTTC. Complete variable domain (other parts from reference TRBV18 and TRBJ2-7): NAGVMQNPRHLVRRRGQEARLRCSPMKGHSHVYWYRQLPEEGLKFMVYLQKENIIDESGMPKERFSAEFPKEGPSILRIQQVVRGDSAAYFCASSPNTGVPEQYFGPGTRLTVT.